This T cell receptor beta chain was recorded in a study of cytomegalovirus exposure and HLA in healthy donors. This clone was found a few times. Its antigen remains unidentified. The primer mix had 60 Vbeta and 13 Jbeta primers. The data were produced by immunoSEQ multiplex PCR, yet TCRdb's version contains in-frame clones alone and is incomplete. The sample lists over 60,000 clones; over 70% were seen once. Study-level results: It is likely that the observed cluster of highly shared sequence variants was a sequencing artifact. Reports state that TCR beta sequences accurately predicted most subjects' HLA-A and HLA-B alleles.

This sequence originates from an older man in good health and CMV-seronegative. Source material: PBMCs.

CDR3 bases: TGTGCCAGCAGCATGGACAGGGTGGGTGAAAAACTGTTTTTT. It yields the protein CASSMDRVGEKLFF. This chain uses TRBV5-4 with TRBJ1-4; 8 positions match TRBD1. CDR3 size: 14 residues. Germline V gives CDR1 SGHNT, CDR2 YYREEE (reference sequence). J was trimmed by 7 bases and V by 4 bases; bases with no gene match: 6.